The 19 T cell receptor beta chains below come from one sample, sequenced in a study of cytomegalovirus exposure and HLA in healthy donors. PCR primers comprised 60 Vbeta and 13 Jbeta primers. Method: immunoSEQ multiplex PCR; TCRdb's copy keeps in-frame clones and lacks some. This sample carries around 67,000 clones, approximately 77% of them seen once, and the ten largest clones take nearly 7.5%. Specimen: PBMCs. Receptors originate from a woman in her 30s in good health and CMV-seropositive.

V is TRBV29-1 and J is TRBJ2-4; 7 bases fit TRBD2. The CDR3 totals 15 residues. Losses at the gene ends were 7 bases for V and 4 bases for J; bases not matched to a gene: 13. Germline V CDR1 and CDR2: SQVTM, ANQGSEA. CDR3: CSAHWGSGHKNIQYF. DNA of the CDR3: TGCAGCGCCCACTGGGGTAGCGGGCATAAAAACATTCAGTACTTC.

The V and J genes are TRBV7-8 and TRBJ1-1; no clear D gene. V was cut by 5 bases and J by 5 bases, with 6 bases left in between. CDR3 size: 11 residues. Germline CDR1 is SGHVS and CDR2 is FQNEAQ. CDR3 sequence (DNA): TGTGCCAGCAGCCCCGTGACTGAAGCTTTCTTT. The encoded protein is CASSPVTEAFF. The variable domain in full, with the rest retrieved from reference TRBV7-8 and TRBJ1-1, is GAGVSQSPRYKVAKRGQDVALRCDPISGHVSLFWYQQALGQGPEFLTYFQNEAQLDKSGLPSDRFFAERPEGSVSTLKIQRTQQEDSAVYLCASSPVTEAFFGQGTRLTVV.

The gene calls are TRBV10-3 and TRBJ2-4, with 8 bases lining up with TRBD1. J lost 0 bases, V lost 6 bases, and 1 base had no gene match. This CDR3 contains 14 residues. The V gene's germline CDR1 is ENHRY and CDR2 SYGVKD. Here the CDR3 reads CAISDRGAKNIQYF. DNA for the CDR3: TGTGCCATCAGCGACAGGGGAGCCAAAAACATTCAGTACTTC.

J is TRBJ1-4 and V is TRBV6-6; a possible D gene is TRBD1 (5 bases). The V and J ends lost 3 bases and 8 bases respectively, with 13 bases between them. Germline V gene data show CDR1 as MNHNY and CDR2 as SVGAGI (reference sequence). This CDR3 has 14 amino acids. The chain's CDR3 is CASSYLGDREKLFF. CDR3 in DNA: TGTGCCAGCAGTTATCTAGGGGATCGGGAAAAACTGTTTTTT.

CDR3 nucleotides: TGTGCCATCAGTGAGTCGCGGGGACAGATCTACGAGCAGTACTTC. Translated: CAISESRGQIYEQYF. The chain recombines TRBV10-3 with TRBJ2-7; D is possibly TRBD1 (7 bases). Trimming shortened V by 0 bases and J by 3 bases, and 12 bases separated the two germline ends. The CDR3 extends over 15 amino acids. Looked up from germline, CDR1 is ENHRY and CDR2 is SYGVKD.

This rearrangement joins TRBV2 to TRBJ1-2; D remains ambiguous. The CDR3 extends over 12 amino acids. CDR1 is SNHLY, CDR2 FYNNEI, per germline. The V and J ends lost 4 bases and 2 bases respectively, with 5 bases between them. The CDR3 loop reads CASSAENYGYTF. CDR3 sequence (DNA): TGTGCCAGCAGTGCAGAAAACTATGGCTACACCTTC.

This clone has only a few counts. The J gene is TRBJ2-1, the V gene TRBV5-1; 9 bases align to TRBD1. Germline-derived CDR1 and CDR2 are SGHRS and YFSETQ. J gave up 7 bases and V 4 bases, and 9 bases lay outside the gene matches. The CDR3 has 15 amino acids. The CDR3 nucleotides are TGCGCCAGCAGCGGACGGACAGGGGCCTCTAATGAGCAGTTCTTC. Amino acids: CASSGRTGASNEQFF.

This chain's CDR3 is CASRQGTGGNSPLHF. DNA of the CDR3: TGTGCCAGCAGACAAGGGACAGGGGGTAATTCACCCCTCCACTTT. This chain joins TRBV7-2 and TRBJ1-6, with 11 bases that match TRBD1. J was trimmed by 6 bases and V by 6 bases; bases with no gene match: 4. Germline values: CDR1 SGHTA, CDR2 FQGNSA. The length of the CDR3 is 15 residues.

V gene TRBV9 combines with J gene TRBJ2-2; D call uncertain. CDR1 is SGDLS, CDR2 YYNGEE, per germline. The CDR3 covers 13 residues. V lost 0 bases to trimming and J lost 6 bases, with 6 bases between them. The CDR3 DNA reads TGTGCCAGCAGCGTAGCAGAACCCGGGGAGCTGTTTTTT. Translated, it gives CASSVAEPGELFF.

V usage is TRBV9 and J usage is TRBJ2-7; perhaps TRBD1 as D (5 bases). This CDR3 is 14 amino acids long. Trimming stripped 2 bases from V and 0 bases from J, with 9 bases between. Germline values: CDR1 SGDLS, CDR2 YYNGEE. Here the CDR3 DNA reads TGTGCCAGCAGCGTTGGGGCGAACTCCTACGAGCAGTACTTC. Translated: CASSVGANSYEQYF.

The chain employs TRBV19 and TRBJ1-2; TRBD1 matches 10 bases. The CDR3 extends over 15 amino acids. CDR1 LNHDA and CDR2 SQIVND come from the germline V gene (reference sequence). Trimming took 5 bases from V and 5 from J; bases not matched to a gene: 8. CDR3: CASSPPGQGTYGYTF. The CDR3 DNA sequence: TGTGCCAGTAGTCCTCCGGGACAGGGGACGTATGGCTACACCTTC.

V usage is TRBV7-9 and J usage is TRBJ1-3; possible D gene TRBD1, 6 bases. V was trimmed by 7 bases and J by 2 bases, leaving 12 bases between them. Germline-derived CDR1 and CDR2 are SEHNR and FQNEAQ (reference sequence). The CDR3 consists of 14 residues. The CDR3 protein is CASTLTGTGNTIYF. CDR3 sequence (DNA): TGTGCCAGCACCCTGACAGGAACTGGAAACACCATATATTTT.

This rearrangement joins TRBV4-1 to TRBJ2-1, with D possibly matching TRBD2 (6 bases). Germline-derived CDR1 and CDR2 are MGHRA and YSYEKL. The V end lost 4 bases, the J end lost 4 bases, and 20 bases lay between the germline ends. The CDR3 sequence is 17 residues long. CDR3 protein: CASSLEGPRELYNEQFF. The CDR3 nucleotides read TGCGCCAGCAGCCTCGAGGGGCCGCGGGAATTGTACAATGAGCAGTTCTTC.

The chain has TRBV2 and TRBJ2-1, with a weak D call TRBD2 (5 bases). CDR1 is SNHLY and CDR2 is FYNNEI in the germline V gene. V lost 8 bases and J 10 bases, leaving 9 bases between the germline ends. CDR3 length equals 10 residues. Here the CDR3 reads CASRRGEQFF. CDR3 in DNA: TGTGCCAGCCGGCGCGGGGAGCAGTTCTTC.

This clone was seen more than once but under ten times. The chain links TRBV7-2 to TRBJ1-2; D not resolved. Germline V gives CDR1 SGHTA, CDR2 FQGNSA. The CDR3 extends over 14 amino acids. The V gene lost 5 bases and the J gene lost 4 bases, with 14 bases spanning the gap. CDR3 bases: TGTGCCAGCAGCCCCCGGGCAGGAGGCTATGGCTACACCTTC. Translating gives CASSPRAGGYGYTF. The variable domain in full, with the rest retrieved from reference TRBV7-2 and TRBJ1-2, is GAGVSQSPSNKVTEKGKDVELRCDPISGHTALYWYRQSLGQGLEFLIYFQGNSAPDKSGLPSDRFSAERTGGSVSTLTIQRTQQEDSAVYLCASSPRAGGYGYTFGSGTRLTVV.

V gene TRBV5-1 combines with J gene TRBJ2-3; D gene unclear. Germline V CDR1 and CDR2: SGHRS, YFSETQ. Deletions cut 4 bases from V and 0 bases from J, with 6 bases between. This CDR3 comprises 13 residues. The CDR3 protein is CASSVLSTDTQYF. The CDR3 nucleotides are TGCGCCAGCAGCGTCCTTAGCACAGATACGCAGTATTTT.

This clone was detected a few times. This sequence joins TRBV27 and TRBJ2-3; 12 bases match TRBD1. V gave up 5 bases and J gave up 8 bases; unmatched junction bases: 14. The CDR3 has 17 residues. Germline values: CDR1 MNHEY, CDR2 SMNVEV (reference sequence). This chain's CDR3 is CASSPTGQGAWFVTQYF. DNA for the CDR3: TGTGCCAGCAGTCCCACGGGACAGGGGGCCTGGTTCGTTACGCAGTATTTT.

This chain connects TRBV11-2 to TRBJ2-1, with 12 bases lining up with TRBD2. The junction had 9 bases not matched to a gene; V was cut back by 4 bases and J by 8 bases. This CDR3 region has 16 residues. Per the germline V gene, CDR1 is SGHAT and CDR2 is FQNNGV. The DNA for the CDR3 is TGTGCCAGCAGCTCCTCCGGGACTAGCGGGTTCGATGAGCAGTTCTTC. Translating gives CASSSSGTSGFDEQFF.

The chain joins TRBV5-1 to TRBJ1-1; D is ambiguous. Per germline, CDR1 SGHRS and CDR2 YFSETQ. The V end lost 5 bases, the J end lost 8 bases, and 19 bases lay between the germline ends. This CDR3 spans 14 amino acids. CDR3 loop: CASRENAVGGEAFF. The CDR3 coding sequence is TGCGCCAGCAGAGAAAATGCGGTGGGAGGGGAAGCTTTCTTT. The variable domain in full, completed from reference TRBV5-1 and TRBJ1-1, reads KAGVTQTPRYLIKTRGQQVTLSCSPISGHRSVSWYQQTPGQGLQFLFEYFSETQRNKGNFPGRFSGRQFSNSRSEMNVSTLELGDSALYLCASRENAVGGEAFFGQGTRLTVV.